This TCR beta chain was observed in a study of regulatory T cells in long-lasting Graves disease. The overall study: With positive TSH receptor antibodies and over 5 years of antithyroid drugs, Graves' disease was considered persistent.

Time point of the sample: persistent/refractory GD, antithyroid drugs over 5 years with positive TRAb. After RNA was extracted from PBMCs, the TCR library was made from it. Relying on iRepertoire HTBI primers and Arm-PCR of CDR3 regions, the team built TCR beta libraries. TCRdb used MiXCR to reprocess the multiplex PCR reads, holding one entry per CDR3 protein. The repertoire includes 310,000 or so distinct CDR3 sequences, roughly a fifth of them detected once, and just under 30% sits in the top ten. General study findings and limits: Persistent Graves' patients had lower TCR diversity than newly diagnosed ones. Under persistent disease, TRBV28, TRBJ1-2 and TRBJ2-5 were used preferentially. New patients shared fewer public clonotypes (roughly 1,000) than persistent patients did (over 2,500).

The CDR3 runs 13 residues. From germline, CDR1 is GTSNPN and CDR2 SVGIG (reference sequence). V was clipped by 5 bases and J by 7 bases, with 18 bases between them. As concerns this clonotype: No antigen is known for it.

This rearrangement joins TRBV30 to TRBJ2-7; possibly TRBD2 for D (6 bases). This TCR was recovered from a female donor with Graves disease. Here the sequenced sample was peripheral blood mononuclear cells (PBMCs), taken when the disease was refractory, from a patient treated with antithyroid drugs. CDR3 sequence (DNA): TGTGCCTGGGCCACGGGACTCCGGTCGGAGCAGTACTTC. It encodes CAWATGLRSEQYF.